These T cell receptor beta chains were read from a single sample in a study of cytomegalovirus exposure and HLA in healthy donors. Profiling relied on immunoSEQ multiplex PCR, and the TCRdb table lists in-frame clones only, not all of them. Among roughly 190,000 clones, 75% to 90% were seen once, and the ten largest hold around 0.99%. Sequenced sample: PBMCs. These receptors all stem from a boy aged 2 to 10 in good health and CMV-seronegative. CDR3s include the opening cysteine and the closing phenylalanine or tryptophan. Clone size is not always given. Where it is, it says once, few, many or a class for expanded clones.

TRBV4-1 - CASSQVPTRGKYNSPLHF
TRBV28 - CASSPRGNSYNEQFF
TRBV6-1 - CASSDPGGADTQYF
TRBV11-1 - CASSPDRGLHTEAFF
TRBV9 - CASSPRRLARDNEQFF
TRBV15 - CATSREVGTEAFF
TRBV5-1 - CASKRLASTDTQYF
TRBV6-5 few CASRGGANGYTF
TRBV18 - CASSPRNSQEQFF
TRBV6-6 few CASSQTGNQPQHF
TRBV5-4 - CASSLRGASYEQYF
TRBV5-4 once CASSRASGRELETQYF
TRBV19 - CASSTPFRQTNQPQHF
TRBV19 once CASSIDHEGGDQPQHF
TRBV18 - CASSPLSPGQQETQYF
TRBV5-1 - CASSLRSSYEQYF
TRBV27 - CASSPPGGNNEQFF
TRBV11-2 - CASSLWPRENTGELFF
TRBV18 - CASSPPHIAGNTIYF
TRBV5-4 - CASSLGGTRTGGWRYTF
TRBV28 - CASSSVSETQYF
TRBV2 few CASSDTRDDYEQYF
TRBV11-2 once CASSLGQPYEQYF
TRBV27 once CASRPHPGTSSEETQYF
TRBV7-3 - CASAREWSSTEAFF
TRBV14 - CVSSQAQVGNTEAFF
TRBV7-6 - CASSSPGTGNAGELFF
TRBV29-1 once CSVSLRGVQDNEQFF
TRBV30 - CAWRIPGGASGYTF
TRBV28 - CASSSATYEQYF
TRBV5-1 - CASSFLTSAGSSYNEQFF
TRBV19 - CASSVGLDNEQFF
TRBV6-1 - CASNLANQPQHF
TRBV27 - CASSFALADTQYF
TRBV6-5 - CASSRDNNEQFF
TRBV28 few CASSPGSSTEAFF
TRBV7-9 - CSSSRQGSDTEAFF
TRBV7-9 - CASSLSPAGSGYEQYF
TRBV28 once CASRIVSGAPYEQYF
TRBV6-5 few CASSYSSSGSGELFF
TRBV15 - CATSRGGQGDTQYF
TRBV6-1 - CASRLQGGQNTEAFF
TRBV7-9 - CASSQGVTPRTQYF
TRBV6-5 - CASSYQLAGDAYEQYF
TRBV28 - CASSPTTGGLGSQPQHF
TRBV2 - CASSEGGGGHGELFF
TRBV4-2 - CASSPGQGSYEQYF
TRBV30 - CAWRGPGGYEQYF
TRBV9 - CASSTRQGAFGNTIYF
TRBV2 - CASGEMGLLLENEKLFF
TRBV6-5 - CASSPGTGFDQPQHF
TRBV28 - CASSLLTGGGLAEAFF
TRBV5-1 - CASSLVQGQLFF
TRBV7-3 - CASSSQGARSPLHF
TRBV28 - CASRPGGSPNNEQFF
TRBV18 - CASSPQGALSYEQYF